The 12 T cell receptor beta chains listed next were all sequenced from one sample in a study of blood T cells in healthy people across ages. Then a second PCR, running roughly 7 to 11 cycles, was carried out with a sample-barcoded 5' primer and a J-beta primer mix. Each CDR3 protein gets one entry after TCRdb re-called the 5' RACE reads with MiXCR. The sample includes roughly 800,000 distinct CDR3 sequences, approximately 35% of them seen just once. The specimen was blood. Receptor source: a man aged 18 to 30 in good health.

This clonotype was picked up many times. The chain recombines TRBV12-3 or TRBV12-4 with TRBJ2-3; D is undetermined. Trimming removed 10 bases at V and 2 bases at J, with 7 bases between. The CDR3 runs 11 residues. The CDR3: CATRNTDTQYF. The CDR3 nucleotides are TGTGCCACTCGTAACACAGATACGCAGTATTTT.

The chain combines TRBV6-5 with TRBJ1-6, with D possibly TRBD1 on 5 matching bases. The V end was cut by 2 bases, the J end by 6 bases, with 8 bases between. Germline values: CDR1 MNHEY, CDR2 SVGAGI. The CDR3 has 14 residues. CDR3 loop: CASSYGDLNSPLHF. For the CDR3, the DNA is TGTGCCAGCAGTTACGGGGACCTTAATTCACCCCTCCACTTT.

The chain uses TRBV14 and TRBJ1-2; no firm D call. Per the germline V gene, CDR1 is SGHDN and CDR2 is FVKESK. The CDR3 totals 15 residues. V lost 2 bases, J lost 1 base, and 11 bases lay in between. The CDR3 region has the DNA TGTGCCAGCAGCCAATCCGCAGATGTTAACTATGGCTACACCTTC. Protein sequence: CASSQSADVNYGYTF.

This clonotype turned up a few times. V usage is TRBV12-3 or TRBV12-4 and J usage is TRBJ2-7; 9 nucleotides align to TRBD2. The V and J ends lost 5 bases and 0 bases, in that order; junction bases with no gene match: 5. There are 15 residues in the CDR3. The CDR3 loop is CASSPLAGLSYEQYF. DNA of the CDR3: TGTGCCAGCAGTCCTCTAGCGGGGCTCTCCTACGAGCAGTACTTC.

The CDR3 bases are TGTGCCAGCAACCGGGACGGCTATAATTCACCCCTCCACTTT. This translates into CASNRDGYNSPLHF. This chain uses TRBV28 with TRBJ1-6, with a possible D match to TRBD1 (5 bases). V lost 7 bases and J lost 3, with 10 bases in between. The CDR3 has 14 residues. The germline V gene has CDR1 MDHEN and CDR2 SYDVKM.

The sample holds a few counts of this clonotype. J is TRBJ1-6 and V is TRBV25-1; D not certain. V was shortened by 8 bases and J by 7 bases, with 12 bases between the two germline ends. This CDR3 is 13 amino acids long. The germline CDR1 and CDR2 sequences are MGHDK and SYGVNS. CDR3 bases: TGTGCCAGCGGTCAGAGCCGAAATTCACCCCTCCACTTT. Protein sequence: CASGQSRNSPLHF.

On this clonotype: A much larger clone differs by one base, so this may be a read error. As DNA, the CDR3 is TGTGCCAGCAGTTATCGGTGGGACAGACCCACAGATACGCAGTATTTT. Its translation: CASSYRWDRPTDTQYF. The rearrangement joins TRBV6-2 or TRBV6-3 to TRBJ2-3, with TRBD1 matching 7 bases. The V and J ends lost 3 bases and 2 bases, in that order; junction bases with no gene match: 8. This CDR3 is 16 amino acids long. The germline V gene has CDR1 MNHEY and CDR2 SVGEGT.

The gene calls are TRBV6-2 or TRBV6-3 and TRBJ2-6, with D tentatively TRBD1 (5 bases). The CDR3 extends over 19 amino acids. CDR1 MNHEY and CDR2 SVGEGT come from the germline V gene. Between the trimmed V and J ends, which lost 0 bases and 1 base, there was a span of 16 bases. The CDR3 DNA reads as TGTGCCAGCAGTTACTCGGTCCAGGGCCTTAGTTCTGGGGCCAACGTCCTGACTTTC. This gives the protein CASSYSVQGLSSGANVLTF.

V and J are TRBV27 and TRBJ2-4; no clear D. The CDR3 totals 14 residues. V lost 7 bases and J lost 8, with 18 bases in between. Germline CDR1 reads MNHEY; CDR2 reads SMNVEV (reference sequence). The CDR3 DNA is TGTGCCAGCAAATTGGCCGGCGAGTGGGACATTCAGTACTTC. Its translation: CASKLAGEWDIQYF.

The genes are TRBV6-5 and TRBJ1-1, with D possibly being TRBD1 (5 bases). Germline lookup yields CDR1 MNHEY and CDR2 SVGAGI. The CDR3 spans 14 residues. Between the trimmed V and J ends, which lost 8 bases and 4 bases, there was a span of 17 bases. The CDR3 sequence: CASGNAGTGTEAFF. The CDR3 DNA sequence: TGTGCCAGCGGGAATGCCGGGACTGGCACTGAAGCTTTCTTT.

At least ten counts were recorded for this clonotype. J is TRBJ1-4 and V is TRBV7-3, with TRBD1 matching over 7 bases. This CDR3 comprises 16 residues. V lost 3 bases and J lost 0; bases outside the gene matches: 4. Germline V CDR1 and CDR2: SGHTA, FQGTGA. CDR3 coding DNA: TGTGCCAGCAGCTTCTCGACAGGGTCAACTAATGAAAAACTGTTTTTT. The encoded protein is CASSFSTGSTNEKLFF.

To note about this clonotype: This may be a read error, as it is one base from a much larger clone. The rearrangement links TRBV7-2 to TRBJ1-3; tentative D call: TRBD1 (5 bases). CDR1 SGHTA and CDR2 FQGNSA come from the germline V gene. There are 13 residues in the CDR3. Here the CDR3 reads CASSLGRGNAIYF. The CDR3 coding sequence is TGTGCCAGCAGCTTGGGGCGTGGAAACGCCATATATTTT.